This entry lists 29 T cell receptor beta chains sequenced from one sample in a study of T cells in Graves' hyperthyroidism and ophthalmopathy. TCR beta CDR3 sequences were amplified from RNA transcripts. HTBI primers were the set used in a first-round RT-PCR of the TCR CDR3. TCRdb re-called the multiplex PCR reads with MiXCR, one entry per CDR3 protein. The data contain approximately 430,000 distinct CDR3 sequences, roughly 14% of them singletons. Sequencing was performed on blood. The receptors come from a woman aged 18-30 years with Graves' hyperthyroidism.

This clonotype was seen at least ten times. The rearrangement links TRBV2 to TRBJ1-1; D may be TRBD1 (6 bases). Germline values: CDR1 SNHLY, CDR2 FYNNEI. The CDR3 extends over 14 amino acids. Trimming took off 6 bases at V and 2 bases at J, with 13 bases between the two ends. CDR3 residues: CASRDQGFNTEAFF. The CDR3 DNA reads as TGTGCCAGCAGGGATCAGGGGTTTAACACTGAAGCTTTCTTT.

The chain has TRBV5-6 and TRBJ1-5; D is perhaps TRBD1 (5 bases). Trimming stripped 4 bases from V and 0 bases from J, with 11 bases between. Germline CDR1 reads SGHDT; CDR2 reads YYEEEE. The CDR3 covers 15 residues. Here the CDR3 DNA reads TGTGCCAGCAGCACTGACAGATATAGCAATCAGCCCCAGCATTTT. This translates into CASSTDRYSNQPQHF.

Ten or more counts support this clonotype. The chain's CDR3 is CAARRQGSTDTQYF. CDR3 nucleotides: TGTGCCGCCCGCAGACAGGGGTCCACAGATACGCAGTATTTT. The chain couples TRBV28 to TRBJ2-3, with 8 bases lining up with TRBD1. The CDR3 has 14 residues. Germline values: CDR1 MDHEN, CDR2 SYDVKM. The V gene end was trimmed by 11 bases and the J gene end by 2 bases; junction bases not matched to a gene: 9. The full variable domain, rest sourced from reference TRBV28 and TRBJ2-3, is DVKVTQSSRYLVKRTGEKVFLECVQDMDHENMFWYRQDPGLGLRLIYFSYDVKMKEKGDIPEGYSVSREKKERFSLILESASTNQTSMYLCAARRQGSTDTQYFGPGTRLTVL.

Ten or more counts support this clonotype. The J gene is TRBJ1-2, the V gene TRBV7-2; maybe TRBD1 (5 bases). Trimming took off 1 base at V and 5 bases at J, with 14 bases between the two ends. Germline V gene sequence: CDR1 SGHTA, CDR2 FQGNSA. The CDR3 extends over 15 amino acids. CDR3 sequence reads: CASSLDRGVKYGYTF. The CDR3 coding sequence is TGTGCCAGCAGCTTAGATCGGGGGGTCAAGTATGGCTACACCTTC.

The chain links TRBV4-2 to TRBJ1-3; D is undetermined. The length of the CDR3 is 16 residues. Between the trimmed V and J ends, which lost 1 base and 4 bases, there was a span of 14 bases. Germline values: CDR1 LGHNA, CDR2 YNFKEQ. CDR3 sequence (DNA): TGTGCCAGCAGCCAAGTTGTTGGGCAACTGGGAAACACCATATATTTT. Protein: CASSQVVGQLGNTIYF.

On this clonotype itself: Being one base from a much bigger clone, this may be a read error. The chain uses TRBV6-1 and TRBJ1-5, with D uncertain. The CDR3 spans 13 residues. Germline CDR1 and CDR2: MNHNS and SASEGT. This CDR3 reads CASRMTRGQPQRF. As DNA, the CDR3 is TGTGCCAGCAGGATGACCCGGGGTCAGCCCCAGCGTTTT.

This clonotype has more than one count but fewer than ten. V gene TRBV6-1 combines with J gene TRBJ1-6, with a weak D call TRBD1 (5 bases). Looked up from germline, CDR1 is MNHNS and CDR2 is SASEGT. The CDR3 is 17 amino acids. V dropped 5 bases and J dropped 8 bases, with 22 bases sitting between them. CDR3 sequence: CASSFGTVVIGDSPLHF. The DNA for the CDR3 is TGTGCCAGCAGTTTCGGCACTGTTGTAATAGGGGATTCACCCCTCCACTTT.

There are a few counts of this clonotype. The V gene is TRBV6-1, the J gene TRBJ1-2; no firm D call. Germline CDR1 reads MNHNS; CDR2 reads SASEGT. The CDR3 is made up of 14 amino acids. Trimming cost V 6 bases and J 2 bases, with 13 bases left between them. In nucleotides, the CDR3 is TGTGCCAGCAGCCTCCGGCCTCTGAACTATGGCTACACCTTC. This encodes CASSLRPLNYGYTF.

In its sample, this clonotype was seen many times. The rearrangement joins TRBV28 to TRBJ2-1, with TRBD2 matching 8 bases. V shed 4 bases and J 8 bases; nucleotides not matched to a gene: 19. Germline CDR1 is MDHEN and CDR2 is SYDVKM. CDR3 length equals 18 residues. CDR3 sequence: CASSSPPHSAGVYDEQFF. CDR3 DNA: TGTGCCAGCAGTTCCCCGCCTCACTCAGCGGGAGTGTATGATGAGCAGTTCTTC.

This clonotype was counted many times. V is TRBV5-1 and J is TRBJ1-1; D gene ambiguous. CDR1 SGHRS and CDR2 YFSETQ come from the germline V gene. V was trimmed by 5 bases and J by 0 bases, leaving 11 bases between them. The CDR3 runs to 14 residues. The CDR3 here is CASSIAGMNTEAFF. CDR3 DNA: TGCGCCAGCAGTATAGCGGGAATGAACACTGAAGCTTTCTTT. Complete variable domain (other parts from reference TRBV5-1 and TRBJ1-1): KAGVTQTPRYLIKTRGQQVTLSCSPISGHRSVSWYQQTPGQGLQFLFEYFSETQRNKGNFPGRFSGRQFSNSRSEMNVSTLELGDSALYLCASSIAGMNTEAFFGQGTRLTVV.

At least ten counts were recorded for this clonotype. V is TRBV6-1 and J is TRBJ1-1; 10 bases agree with TRBD1. The CDR3 length is 17 residues. CDR1 is MNHNS and CDR2 is SASEGT in the germline V gene. J gave up 0 bases and V 5 bases, and 9 bases lay outside the gene matches. CDR3: CASSQDRGELMNTEAFF. The CDR3 DNA is TGTGCCAGCAGTCAGGACAGGGGGGAACTAATGAACACTGAAGCTTTCTTT.

This clonotype was observed many times. The J gene is TRBJ2-1, the V gene TRBV28; D may correspond to TRBD1 or TRBD2 (6 bases each). This CDR3 comprises 12 residues. V lost 7 bases to trimming and J lost 7 bases, with 11 bases between them. CDR1 is MDHEN and CDR2 is SYDVKM in the germline V gene. CDR3 sequence reads: CASTLGGNEQFF. The CDR3 region has the DNA TGTGCCAGCACCCTAGGGGGGAATGAGCAGTTCTTC.

Comments on this clonotype: Just one base apart from a much larger clone, this may be a read error. The J gene is TRBJ1-4, the V gene TRBV27; a possible D gene is TRBD1 (6 bases). Germline assignment: CDR1 MNHEY and CDR2 SMNVEV (reference sequence). The CDR3 has 15 amino acids. This CDR3 is CASRATGWSGEKLLF. CDR3 DNA: TGTGCCAGCAGGGCAACAGGGTGGTCTGGCGAAAAACTGCTTTTT.

The chain links TRBV2 to TRBJ2-2; D ambiguous. V was trimmed by 7 bases and J by 4 bases, leaving 13 bases between them. This CDR3 comprises 14 residues. The germline gives CDR1 SNHLY, CDR2 FYNNEI. DNA for the CDR3: TGTGCCAGCACTCCCGACACCTCCACCGGGGAGCTGTTTTTT. Residues: CASTPDTSTGELFF.

Comments on this clonotype: With a much larger clone just one base away, this may be a read error. The chain carries TRBV12-3 or TRBV12-4 and TRBJ1-2; D gene unclear. This CDR3 region has 14 residues. The CDR3 reads CASGLAREGYGYTF. CDR3 nucleotide sequence: TGTGCCAGCGGTTTGGCACGGGAGGGTTATGGCTACACCTTC.

The CDR3 DNA is TGTGCCAGCACCGGACAGGGGTCACCCCTCCACTTT. Protein product: CASTGQGSPLHF. The V and J genes are TRBV7-8 and TRBJ1-6, with TRBD1 matching over 9 bases. Trimming took 7 bases from V and 10 from J; bases not matched to a gene: 2. This CDR3 spans 12 amino acids. Germline V lookup: CDR1 SGHVS, CDR2 FQNEAQ.

This clonotype was recorded at least ten times. J is TRBJ1-4 and V is TRBV7-9; TRBD1 agrees at 7 bases. The germline V gene encodes CDR1 SEHNR and CDR2 FQNEAQ (reference sequence). V lost 3 bases, J lost 7 bases, and 11 bases stayed unmatched. The CDR3 is made up of 16 amino acids. As DNA, the CDR3 is TGTGCCAGCAGCTTTTTAAGGGGGCAGGGGCGTGAAAAACTGTTTTTT. Translation gives CASSFLRGQGREKLFF.

This clonotype was counted ten times or more. The CDR3 loop reads CASSLRGLVARGDEQFF. The CDR3 nucleotides are TGTGCCAGCAGCTTAAGAGGGCTGGTGGCCAGGGGCGATGAGCAGTTCTTC. This chain connects TRBV11-2 to TRBJ2-1; D is perhaps TRBD1 (6 bases). Trimming shortened V by 2 bases and J by 8 bases, and 22 bases separated the two germline ends. From germline, CDR1 is SGHAT and CDR2 FQNNGV. The CDR3 is 17 residues long. The variable domain in full, with the rest retrieved from reference TRBV11-2 and TRBJ2-1, is EAGVAQSPRYKIIEKRQSVAFWCNPISGHATLYWYQQILGQGPKLLIQFQNNGVVDDSQLPKDRFSAERLKGVDSTLKIQPAKLEDSAVYLCASSLRGLVARGDEQFFGPGTRLTVL.

This clonotype was seen repeatedly, ten times or more. Here the CDR3 reads CASSQGPGRLITDTQYF. The CDR3 DNA sequence: TGTGCCAGCAGCCAAGGTCCCGGGAGGTTGATCACAGATACGCAGTATTTT. V gene TRBV4-2 combines with J gene TRBJ2-3; TRBD2 matches at 7 bases. CDR1 and CDR2 from the germline V gene are LGHNA and YNFKEQ. V was clipped by 1 base and J by 2 bases; unmatched bases: 9. The CDR3 covers 17 residues.

This clonotype was observed many times. V is TRBV11-2 and J is TRBJ2-3, with D maybe TRBD2 (5 bases). The CDR3 is 15 amino acids. Germline CDR1 reads SGHAT; CDR2 reads FQNNGV. The germline V and J ends were trimmed by 1 base and 3 bases, with 11 bases remaining between them. The CDR3 DNA sequence: TGTGCCAGCAGCTTAGCGGGATACGAAACAGATACGCAGTATTTT. Amino acids: CASSLAGYETDTQYF. Drawing the rest from reference TRBV11-2 and TRBJ2-3, the complete variable domain is EAGVAQSPRYKIIEKRQSVAFWCNPISGHATLYWYQQILGQGPKLLIQFQNNGVVDDSQLPKDRFSAERLKGVDSTLKIQPAKLEDSAVYLCASSLAGYETDTQYFGPGTRLTVL.

There are a few counts of this clonotype. The genes are TRBV27 and TRBJ1-6; TRBD1 agrees at 7 bases. This CDR3 contains 15 residues. V lost 6 bases, J lost 7 bases, and 9 bases stayed unmatched. The germline V gene has CDR1 MNHEY and CDR2 SMNVEV (reference sequence). CDR3 in amino acids: CASRELGQFNSPLHF. The CDR3 coding sequence is TGTGCCAGCAGGGAACTGGGACAGTTCAATTCACCCCTCCACTTT.

This chain joins TRBV3-1 and TRBJ1-4, with D possibly TRBD1 on 5 matching bases. V lost 3 bases and J lost 10, with 12 bases in between. Germline CDR1 LGHDT, CDR2 YNNKEL (reference sequence). CDR3 length: 13 amino acids. DNA of the CDR3: TGTGCCAGCAGCCAGCCTCGGGGGACAAAACTGTTTTTT. Translating it yields CASSQPRGTKLFF. Full variable domain (outside the CDR3, taken from reference TRBV3-1 and TRBJ1-4): DTAVSQTPKYLVTQMGNDKSIKCEQNLGHDTMYWYKQDSKKFLKIMFSYNNKELIINETVPNRFSPKSPDKAHLNLHINSLELGDSAVYFCASSQPRGTKLFFGSGTQLSVL.

The table lists this clonotype with many counts. This chain connects TRBV6-6 to TRBJ1-1, with 7 nucleotides matching TRBD1. The CDR3 is 11 residues long. Germline assignment: CDR1 MNHNY and CDR2 SVGAGI (reference sequence). V was clipped by 2 bases and J by 11 bases; unmatched bases: 2. The CDR3 DNA reads TGTGCCAGCAGTTACGAGGGGGCGGCTTTCTTT. Protein product: CASSYEGAAFF.

This clonotype was found many times. This sequence joins TRBV3-1 and TRBJ1-6, with D unclear. Germline CDR1 is LGHDT and CDR2 is YNNKEL (reference sequence). The CDR3 runs to 11 residues. Between the trimmed V and J ends, which lost 3 bases and 14 bases, there was a span of 8 bases. The CDR3 DNA reads TGTGCCAGCAGCCATGCTGGGTCCCTCCACTTT. The encoded protein is CASSHAGSLHF.

The chain employs TRBV7-2 and TRBJ1-3; weak D call: TRBD1 (6 bases). Trimming took off 4 bases at V and 6 bases at J, with 19 bases between the two ends. The germline V gene encodes CDR1 SGHTA and CDR2 FQGNSA. The length of the CDR3 is 16 residues. DNA for the CDR3: TGTGCCAGCAGCTCATGGAACCGGGACACCAAAAACACCATATATTTT. It is translated as CASSSWNRDTKNTIYF.

This clonotype was counted a few times. This chain uses TRBV9 with TRBJ1-2; 9 bases fit TRBD1. Germline V CDR1 and CDR2: SGDLS, YYNGEE. There are 14 residues in the CDR3. The junction had 6 bases not matched to a gene; V was cut back by 1 base and J by 8 bases. The CDR3 coding sequence is TGTGCCAGCAGCGTACTTACAGGGGGCAAAGGCTACACCTTC. Amino acid sequence: CASSVLTGGKGYTF.

This chain joins TRBV6-1 and TRBJ1-1; 9 bases agree with TRBD1. The germline V gene encodes CDR1 MNHNS and CDR2 SASEGT. The V gene end was trimmed by 3 bases and the J gene end by 4 bases; junction bases not matched to a gene: 9. This CDR3 has 16 residues. This CDR3 reads CASSDLQGARSTEAFF. DNA for the CDR3: TGTGCCAGCAGTGACCTACAGGGGGCACGGAGCACTGAAGCTTTCTTT.

As to this clonotype: This may be a read error: a much more frequent sequence differs by one nucleotide. The chain links TRBV11-2 to TRBJ1-1; D perhaps matches TRBD1 (5 bases). Germline V gene lookup returns CDR1 SGHAT and CDR2 FQNNGV. The CDR3 extends over 15 amino acids. The CDR3 spells CVSSWGGGTNTEAFF. CDR3 nucleotide sequence: TGTGTCAGCAGCTGGGGAGGAGGGACGAACACTGAAGCTTTCTTT.

There are many counts of this clonotype. The chain links TRBV12-3 or TRBV12-4 to TRBJ1-4; D remains ambiguous. The CDR3 is 12 amino acids. The ends were cut back, 1 base at V and 8 bases at J, with 5 bases in the middle. The CDR3 DNA sequence: TGTGCCAGCAGTTTAGAGGACGAAAAACTGTTTTTT. As protein: CASSLEDEKLFF.